Below are 15 T cell receptor beta chains sequenced from a single sample in a study of post-analysis software for immune sequencing data. Study-wide findings and caveats: Patients used five TRBV segments, including TRBV5-6, TRBV5-1 and TRBV20-1, more often than controls.

These receptors are not linked to any known antigen. Unique-molecular-identifier-tagged TCR beta cDNA libraries were used. MiXCR was run by TCRdb on the PCR reads, yielding one entry per CDR3 protein. This sample has roughly 600,000 distinct CDR3 sequences, with around 47% found just once. Source material: blood. All receptors derive from a girl under 18 with multiple sclerosis.

This clonotype was counted between two and nine times. The rearrangement joins TRBV13 to TRBJ1-6, with a tentative D call TRBD1 (6 bases). Germline CDR1 PRHDT, CDR2 FYEKMQ (reference sequence). This CDR3 is 14 amino acids long. The V end lost 4 bases, the J end lost 7 bases, and 11 bases lay between the germline ends. DNA for the CDR3: TGTGCCAGCAGCTCCCGGGGGCCGAATTCACCCCTCCACTTT. This translates into CASSSRGPNSPLHF.

A few counts support this clonotype. The chain carries TRBV12-3 or TRBV12-4 and TRBJ2-5; D remains ambiguous. The CDR3 sequence is 14 residues long. V gave up 2 bases and J gave up 5 bases, with 12 bases separating them. The CDR3: CASSLSPSGETQYF. DNA of the CDR3: TGTGCCAGCAGTTTAAGTCCCTCTGGGGAGACCCAGTACTTC.

This rearrangement joins TRBV4-2 to TRBJ2-5; TRBD2 aligns across 11 bases. From germline, CDR1 is LGHNA and CDR2 YNFKEQ. Germline trimming cut 3 bases from V and 3 bases from J; bases unmatched to any gene: 9. The CDR3 runs 17 residues. CDR3 DNA sequence: TGTGCCAGCAGCCAGGGACTTAGCGGGAGGGCCGAAGAGACCCAGTACTTC. Residues: CASSQGLSGRAEETQYF.

This chain links TRBV5-6 with TRBJ2-1; D unresolved. Trimming left V 2 bases short and J 10 bases short, with 7 bases between. The V gene's germline CDR1 is SGHDT and CDR2 YYEEEE. CDR3 length equals 11 residues. The CDR3 DNA sequence: TGTGCCAGCAGCTTTGGCCCCGAGCAGTTCTTC. Translation: CASSFGPEQFF.

Notes on this clonotype: It may be a read error: a sequence one base away is much more abundant. The chain links TRBV29-1 to TRBJ2-3; D gene uncertain. Trimming stripped 6 bases from V and 3 bases from J, with 16 bases between. This CDR3 has 14 residues. Germline CDR1 SQVTM, CDR2 ANQGSEA. CDR3 protein: CSVDAELLTDTQYF. The CDR3 nucleotides read TGCAGCGTGGACGCGGAGCTCTTAACAGATACGCAGTATTTT.

The CDR3 loop reads CASSFSYPDSPSYYNEQFF. As DNA, the CDR3 is TGTGCCAGCAGTTTCTCGTATCCGGACTCCCCCTCCTACTACAATGAGCAGTTCTTC. This chain links TRBV12-3 or TRBV12-4 with TRBJ2-1, with D maybe TRBD2 (5 bases). Trimming took off 3 bases at V and 3 bases at J, with 24 bases between the two ends. The CDR3 totals 19 residues.

This chain links TRBV7-2 with TRBJ1-5; D gene unclear. The CDR3 has 13 residues. Germline CDR1 reads SGHTA; CDR2 reads FQGNSA. Trimming stripped 3 bases from V and 3 bases from J, with 6 bases between. CDR3 in amino acids: CASSFWYNQPQHF. As DNA, the CDR3 is TGTGCCAGCAGCTTTTGGTACAATCAGCCCCAGCATTTT.

V usage is TRBV3-1 and J usage is TRBJ2-3; D might be TRBD1 (6 bases). Germline CDR1 LGHDT, CDR2 YNNKEL (reference sequence). V lost 4 bases and J 1 base, leaving 12 bases between the germline ends. CDR3 length equals 15 residues. CDR3 sequence (DNA): TGTGCCAGCAGCCGCGGACAGAGCGGCACAGATACGCAGTATTTT. Amino acid sequence: CASSRGQSGTDTQYF.

This clonotype occurred many times. V usage is TRBV5-5 and J usage is TRBJ2-5; D ambiguous. The V and J ends lost 3 bases and 5 bases respectively, with 14 bases between them. CDR1 and CDR2 (germline): SGHKS, YYEKEE (reference sequence). This CDR3 comprises 14 residues. CDR3 sequence reads: CASSSLTSGETQYF. For the CDR3, the DNA is TGTGCCAGCAGCTCCTTAACATCTGGGGAGACCCAGTACTTC.

This clonotype appeared a few times. This chain uses TRBV12-3 or TRBV12-4 with TRBJ2-3, with 8 bases matching TRBD1. V shed 5 bases, J shed 0 bases, and the junction held 4 bases outside the gene matches. This CDR3 has 15 residues. The CDR3, as DNA: TGTGCCAGCAGTCTGACAGGGGTTAGCACAGATACGCAGTATTTT. This gives the protein CASSLTGVSTDTQYF.

CDR3 loop: CASSPMGQRGTNYEQYF. The CDR3 DNA follows: TGCGCCAGCAGCCCCATGGGGCAGCGGGGGACCAACTACGAGCAGTACTTC. The V and J genes are TRBV4-1 and TRBJ2-7, with TRBD2 identical over 8 bases. V was clipped by 4 bases and J by 3 bases; unmatched bases: 14. This CDR3 region has 17 residues. Germline CDR1 reads MGHRA; CDR2 reads YSYEKL.

This chain connects TRBV27 to TRBJ2-1, with 7 bases that match TRBD2. The junction had 9 bases not matched to a gene; V was cut back by 6 bases and J by 4 bases. The CDR3 totals 15 residues. Germline V gene lookup returns CDR1 MNHEY and CDR2 SMNVEV (reference sequence). The chain's CDR3 is CASRPLGREYNEQFF. The CDR3 region has the DNA TGTGCCAGCAGGCCCCTTGGGAGGGAGTACAATGAGCAGTTCTTC.

The chain joins TRBV6-1 to TRBJ2-1; the D gene is possibly TRBD1 (5 bases). Germline V gene sequence: CDR1 MNHNS, CDR2 SASEGT. V gave up 6 bases and J gave up 0 bases, with 15 bases separating them. This CDR3 spans 16 amino acids. CDR3 amino acids: CASRPTGASSYNEQFF. The CDR3 DNA reads TGTGCCAGCAGACCAACAGGTGCTAGCTCCTACAATGAGCAGTTCTTC.

A few counts support this clonotype. The chain links TRBV6-5 to TRBJ1-5, with a possible D match to TRBD1 (6 bases). The ends were cut back, 6 bases at V and 6 bases at J, with 12 bases in the middle. CDR1 and CDR2 (germline): MNHEY, SVGAGI. The CDR3 is 13 residues long. CDR3: CASSRGGSQPQHF. CDR3 nucleotides: TGTGCCAGCAGCCGAGGGGGGTCTCAGCCCCAGCATTTT.

V gene TRBV15 combines with J gene TRBJ2-7; D gene ambiguous. The DNA end is more similar to TRBJ2-5, so the J call may be wrong. The CDR3 loop spans 14 amino acids. CDR1 is LNHNV, CDR2 YYDKDF, per germline (reference sequence). CDR3 region: CATSRQDAGETQYF. The CDR3, as DNA: TGTGCCACCAGCAGACAGGACGCCGGAGAGACCCAGTACTTC.